One and the same sample provided the 29 T cell receptor beta chains below, sequenced in a study of radiotherapy plus CTLA-4 blockade in lung cancer. Sequencing used immunoSEQ multiplex PCR; TCRdb keeps in-frame clones, though not all of them. This table holds 60,000 to 75,000 clones, less than 85% found once. The sequences come from peripheral blood, collected from a patient treated with radiotherapy plus ipilimumab. The receptors were sampled from a human donor with non-small cell lung cancer whose response to radiotherapy plus ipilimumab could not be evaluated. Some clones in this sample may be carry-over from other donors' samples.

V and J are TRBV6-4 and TRBJ2-7; 8 nucleotides agree with TRBD1. Looked up from germline, CDR1 is MRHNA and CDR2 is SNTAGT. This CDR3 region has 16 residues. The V gene end was trimmed by 2 bases and the J gene end by 2 bases; junction bases not matched to a gene: 8. In DNA, the CDR3 is TGTGCCAGCAGTGACCGCTGCAGGGACAGGCCCTACGAGCAGTACTTC. Its translation is CASSDRCRDRPYEQYF.

This clone was recorded once. One end of the junction does not line up with germline, which may come from a read error. The chain joins TRBV6-6 to TRBJ2-5; TRBD1 matches 7 bases. CDR3 length equals 14 residues. Per germline, CDR1 MNHNY and CDR2 SVGAGI (reference sequence). The CDR3 DNA is TGTGCCAGCAGTTTGTTGACAGGGCAAGAGGCCCAGTACTTC. It is translated as CASSLLTGQEAQYF.

Concerning this clone itself: Other DNA sequences in the sample encode the same CDR3. The chain employs TRBV29-1 and TRBJ2-2; 9 nucleotides align to TRBD1. Germline V lookup: CDR1 SQVTM, CDR2 ANQGSEA. V gave up 0 bases and J gave up 2 bases; unmatched junction bases: 7. This CDR3 is 17 amino acids long. The CDR3 DNA reads TGCAGCGTTGAAGATCTAGGACAGGGGCGTAACACCGGGGAGCTGTTTTTT. Protein: CSVEDLGQGRNTGELFF.

This chain connects TRBV6-4 to TRBJ1-4; D might be TRBD1 (6 bases). Germline loops: CDR1 MRHNA, CDR2 SNTAGT. The length of the CDR3 is 13 residues. V gave up 5 bases and J gave up 6 bases, with 10 bases separating them. The DNA for the CDR3 is TGTGCCAGCAGTTCCAACAGGGATGAAAAACTGTTTTTT. Encoded protein: CASSSNRDEKLFF.

V is TRBV9 and J is TRBJ1-2; 7 nucleotides align to TRBD1. Germline assignment: CDR1 SGDLS and CDR2 YYNGEE. The V and J ends lost 4 bases and 2 bases, in that order; junction bases with no gene match: 8. This CDR3 spans 15 amino acids. CDR3 amino acids: CASSPWDRNNYGYTF. Here the CDR3 DNA reads TGTGCCAGCAGCCCATGGGACAGAAACAACTATGGCTACACCTTC.

As to this clone: Other DNA sequences of this sample code for an identical CDR3. The chain couples TRBV27 to TRBJ1-6; no firm D call. Germline V gene lookup returns CDR1 MNHEY and CDR2 SMNVEV (reference sequence). The CDR3 consists of 12 residues. Between the trimmed V and J ends, which lost 3 bases and 5 bases, there was a span of 2 bases. The CDR3 coding sequence is TGTGCCAGCAGTTTTAATAATTCACCCCTCCACTTT. This translates into CASSFNNSPLHF.

The V and J genes are TRBV5-1 and TRBJ1-2, with TRBD1 matching over 7 bases. V lost 4 bases, J lost 7 bases, and 13 bases stayed unmatched. The CDR3 has 15 amino acids. From germline, CDR1 is SGHRS and CDR2 YFSETQ. CDR3 DNA: TGCGCCAGCAGCCGTCCAGAACAGGGGTTAGGTGGCTACACCTTC. It specifies CASSRPEQGLGGYTF.

The chain links TRBV4-3 to TRBJ2-7; D gene ambiguous. This CDR3 region has 12 residues. The V and J ends lost 0 bases and 4 bases respectively, with 4 bases between them. In germline, CDR1 is LGHNA, CDR2 YSLEER. The CDR3 loop is CASSQERYEQYF. CDR3 in DNA: TGCGCCAGCAGCCAAGAGCGGTACGAGCAGTACTTC.

This clone was observed a single time. The rearrangement uses TRBV4-1 and TRBJ1-2, with no clear D. V lost 0 bases to trimming and J lost 4 bases, with 9 bases between them. CDR1 is MGHRA, CDR2 YSYEKL, per germline. This CDR3 spans 14 amino acids. CDR3 nucleotide sequence: TGCGCCAGCAGCCAAGAAGGCAGGTCCTATGGCTACACCTTC. Amino acids: CASSQEGRSYGYTF.

The V and J genes are TRBV9 and TRBJ2-2; 7 bases align to TRBD1. The CDR3 is 14 residues long. CDR1 is SGDLS, CDR2 YYNGEE, per germline. Germline trimming cut 0 bases from V and 7 bases from J; bases unmatched to any gene: 3. CDR3 region: CASSVARQGGELFF. DNA for the CDR3: TGTGCCAGCAGCGTAGCAAGACAGGGCGGGGAGCTGTTTTTT. Looking up the rest from reference TRBV9 and TRBJ2-2 gives the full variable domain: DSGVTQTPKHLITATGQRVTLRCSPRSGDLSVYWYQQSLDQGLQFLIQYYNGEERAKGNILERFSAQQFPDLHSELNLSSLELGDSALYFCASSVARQGGELFFGEGSRLTVL.

This clone was picked up one time. This chain joins TRBV5-6 and TRBJ2-2; TRBD2 aligns across 7 bases. The CDR3 is 17 residues long. Germline values: CDR1 SGHDT, CDR2 YYEEEE. J lost 4 bases, V lost 0 bases, and 9 bases had no gene match. CDR3 loop: CASSLAGMGGGTGELFF. CDR3 DNA sequence: TGTGCCAGCAGCTTGGCCGGCATGGGGGGGGGCACCGGGGAGCTGTTTTTT.

This clone showed up just a few times. The gene calls are TRBV28 and TRBJ2-7; no firm D call. Trimming removed 8 bases from V and 2 bases from J, with 10 bases in between. CDR1 MDHEN and CDR2 SYDVKM come from the germline V gene. CDR3 size: 12 residues. In DNA, the CDR3 is TGTGCCAGCTCCCCCCCTACCTACGAGCAGTACTTC. Translating it yields CASSPPTYEQYF.

This sequence joins TRBV6-1 and TRBJ2-7, with D perhaps matching TRBD2 (6 bases). Germline V gene data show CDR1 as MNHNS and CDR2 as SASEGT. The CDR3 extends over 14 amino acids. The ends were cut back, 2 bases at V and 5 bases at J, with 13 bases in the middle. This chain's CDR3 is CASSEPGLGHEQYF. CDR3 coding DNA: TGTGCCAGCAGTGAACCGGGACTGGGGCACGAGCAGTACTTC.

The J gene is TRBJ1-6, the V gene TRBV29-1, with a weak D call TRBD1 (6 bases). Germline V lookup: CDR1 SQVTM, CDR2 ANQGSEA. The CDR3 covers 15 residues. Trimming shortened V by 6 bases and J by 7 bases, and 19 bases separated the two germline ends. CDR3 amino acids: CSVAESRGKNSPLHF. The CDR3 DNA reads as TGCAGCGTGGCAGAGTCTAGGGGGAAGAATTCACCCCTCCACTTT.

The chain joins TRBV7-6 to TRBJ2-7; possible D gene TRBD1, 6 bases. CDR1 is SGHVS and CDR2 is FNYEAQ in the germline V gene. V was trimmed by 4 bases and J by 3 bases, leaving 7 bases between them. CDR3 length: 12 residues. CDR3 nucleotide sequence: TGTGCCAGCAGCTCAGGGGTCTACGAGCAGTACTTC. It encodes CASSSGVYEQYF.

By proportion, this clone is medium-sized. This chain links TRBV7-7 with TRBJ2-3; 9 nucleotides line up with TRBD1. The CDR3 runs to 13 residues. Germline V gene lookup returns CDR1 SSHAT and CDR2 FNYEAQ (reference sequence). The CDR3 reads CATGQGFTDTQYF. The DNA of the CDR3 is TGTGCTACGGGACAGGGCTTCACAGATACGCAGTATTTT.

The J gene is TRBJ2-7, the V gene TRBV14; TRBD1 matches 7 bases. After removal of 0 bases from V and 2 bases from J, the junction contained 1 base not matched to a gene. CDR3 length: 14 residues. Germline lookup yields CDR1 SGHDN and CDR2 FVKESK. CDR3 bases: TGTGCCAGCAGCCAAGAGCAGGGGGCCTACGAGCAGTACTTC. Translation: CASSQEQGAYEQYF.

The rearrangement joins TRBV5-1 to TRBJ2-3; the D gene is possibly TRBD2 (5 bases). V dropped 5 bases and J dropped 3 bases, with 16 bases sitting between them. This CDR3 has 15 amino acids. CDR1 and CDR2 from the germline V gene are SGHRS and YFSETQ. CDR3 DNA sequence: TGCGCCAGCAGGGGGAGCACAGTAGGGACAGATACGCAGTATTTT. Translation gives CASRGSTVGTDTQYF. Full variable domain (outside the CDR3, taken from reference TRBV5-1 and TRBJ2-3): KAGVTQTPRYLIKTRGQQVTLSCSPISGHRSVSWYQQTPGQGLQFLFEYFSETQRNKGNFPGRFSGRQFSNSRSEMNVSTLELGDSALYLCASRGSTVGTDTQYFGPGTRLTVL.

The genes are TRBV7-2 and TRBJ2-5; weak D call: TRBD1 (6 bases). The V end was cut by 4 bases, the J end by 4 bases, with 19 bases between. This CDR3 is 16 amino acids long. Per the germline V gene, CDR1 is SGHTA and CDR2 is FQGNSA. CDR3 coding DNA: TGTGCCAGCAGCTCGAACCGGGACAATAACAGAGAGACCCAGTACTTC. As protein: CASSSNRDNNRETQYF.

The chain uses TRBV2 and TRBJ2-7, with 8 positions matching TRBD1. Germline values: CDR1 SNHLY, CDR2 FYNNEI. V shed 10 bases, J shed 2 bases, and the junction held 10 bases outside the gene matches. The CDR3 consists of 14 residues. The DNA for the CDR3 is TGTGCCATCTTGGACAGGGATGGCACCTACGAGCAGTACTTC. It translates to CAILDRDGTYEQYF.

The chain links TRBV6-1 to TRBJ2-5, with 8 positions matching TRBD2. Per germline, CDR1 MNHNS and CDR2 SASEGT. The CDR3 is made up of 15 amino acids. The junction had 13 bases not matched to a gene; V was cut back by 9 bases and J by 4 bases. The CDR3 region has the DNA TGTGCCAGTGCCGGGACTAGATCGAAGGTAGAGACCCAGTACTTC. This sequence encodes CASAGTRSKVETQYF.

The CDR3, as DNA: TGTGCCAGCGGGCTGAAGGGGGCCTCTGGAAACACCATATATTTT. It yields the protein CASGLKGASGNTIYF. The chain is built from TRBV5-4 and TRBJ1-3; TRBD1 aligns across 7 bases. The CDR3 spans 15 residues. Germline V gives CDR1 SGHNT, CDR2 YYREEE (reference sequence). V dropped 7 bases and J dropped 0; count of bases not matched to a gene: 7.

The chain carries TRBV7-2 and TRBJ1-2; no clear D. Germline CDR1 SGHTA, CDR2 FQGNSA. The CDR3 sequence is 15 residues long. V dropped 3 bases and J dropped 4 bases, with 15 bases sitting between them. The CDR3 DNA reads TGTGCCAGCAGCTTCTCCAGCGGACTTTCCTATGGCTACACCTTC. The encoded protein is CASSFSSGLSYGYTF. The whole variable domain, filled in from reference TRBV7-2 and TRBJ1-2, reads GAGVSQSPSNKVTEKGKDVELRCDPISGHTALYWYRQSLGQGLEFLIYFQGNSAPDKSGLPSDRFSAERTGGSVSTLTIQRTQQEDSAVYLCASSFSSGLSYGYTFGSGTRLTVV.

This sequence joins TRBV4-3 and TRBJ2-1; TRBD1 matches 8 bases. J lost 3 bases, V lost 1 base, and 2 bases had no gene match. Germline CDR1 reads LGHNA; CDR2 reads YSLEER. CDR3 length equals 15 residues. The CDR3 spells CASSQAGTGYNEQFF. The CDR3 DNA is TGCGCCAGCAGCCAAGCCGGGACAGGCTACAATGAGCAGTTCTTC.

The chain is built from TRBV5-1 and TRBJ2-7; 7 bases agree with TRBD1. The J segment lost 1 base and the V segment lost 3 bases, leaving 7 bases of the junction unmatched. CDR1 SGHRS and CDR2 YFSETQ come from the germline V gene. The length of the CDR3 is 15 residues. The CDR3 DNA sequence: TGCGCCAGCAGCTCGGACAGGTCTCAATCCTACGAGCAGTACTTC. Amino acids: CASSSDRSQSYEQYF. Filled out from reference TRBV5-1 and TRBJ2-7, the complete variable domain reads KAGVTQTPRYLIKTRGQQVTLSCSPISGHRSVSWYQQTPGQGLQFLFEYFSETQRNKGNFPGRFSGRQFSNSRSEMNVSTLELGDSALYLCASSSDRSQSYEQYFGPGTRLTVT.

This chain joins TRBV2 and TRBJ2-5; 7 bases agree with TRBD1. This CDR3 region has 16 residues. V lost 8 bases and J lost 1; bases outside the gene matches: 13. Germline loops: CDR1 SNHLY, CDR2 FYNNEI. The CDR3 here is CASPPRQDRPQETQYF. The CDR3 coding sequence is TGTGCCAGCCCGCCCAGGCAGGACAGGCCCCAAGAGACCCAGTACTTC.

This sequence joins TRBV18 and TRBJ2-6, with D tentatively TRBD1 (6 bases). V was pared by 5 bases and J by 1 base, with 12 bases between. Germline V gene data show CDR1 as KGHSH and CDR2 as LQKENI. The CDR3 is 16 residues long. CDR3 protein: CASSTGPNSGANVLTF. Here the CDR3 DNA reads TGTGCCAGCTCAACAGGGCCCAATTCTGGGGCCAACGTCCTGACTTTC.

This clone was observed a handful of times. The rearrangement joins TRBV7-8 to TRBJ2-7; no clear D gene. This CDR3 has 13 amino acids. Trimming cost V 5 bases and J 3 bases, with 11 bases left between them. Germline V gene data show CDR1 as SGHVS and CDR2 as FQNEAQ. CDR3 DNA sequence: TGTGCCAGCAGCCCTCGGCGGAACTACGAGCAGTACTTC. Translating gives CASSPRRNYEQYF.

The chain has TRBV7-3 and TRBJ1-1, with 7 bases aligning to TRBD1. The CDR3 has 15 residues. Losses at the gene ends were 5 bases for V and 0 bases for J; bases not matched to a gene: 6. Germline V CDR1 and CDR2: SGHTA, FQGTGA. CDR3 DNA: TGTGCCAGCAGCGTTCAGGGGGGAATGAACACTGAAGCTTTCTTT. Translating it yields CASSVQGGMNTEAFF.